Sequencing of this TCR beta chain was carried out in a study of cytomegalovirus exposure and HLA in healthy donors. This clone has just a few counts. A read error may account for a junction end that differs from germline. The protocol was immunoSEQ multiplex PCR, while the TCRdb copy is restricted to in-frame clones and leaves out a portion. The sample gives a few hundred thousand clones, just over 85% of which show up once; over 2.5% is in the top ten. This CDR3 has 12 residues. Germline V gene sequence: CDR1 MNHEY, CDR2 SVGAGI. Material for sequencing was PBMCs. The source is a woman aged 18-29 years in good health and CMV-seronegative. The chain recombines TRBV6-5 with TRBJ1-2; weak D call: TRBD1 (5 bases). CDR3 amino acids: CCSGQATNGYTF. The DNA for the CDR3 is TGCTGCTCAGGACAAGCAACTAATGGCTACACCTTC.